This T cell receptor beta chain was captured by sequencing in a study of blood T cells in healthy people across ages. Study summary: About one barcoded beta molecule per two T cells came from capture by template switching.

Germline values: CDR1 SGHAT, CDR2 FQNNGV. CDR3 length: 16 amino acids. V lost 5 bases, J lost 3 bases, and 9 bases stayed unmatched. Study findings and constraints: Older age coincided with a roughly linear decline in TCR beta diversity per million T cells. A conclusive naive versus antigen-experienced comparison was prevented by the unsorted PBMCs.

With a J-beta primer mix and a sample-barcoded 5' primer, a second PCR ran roughly 6 to 11 cycles. TCRdb called the 5' RACE reads again in MiXCR, with one record for every CDR3 protein. The data show around 1.5 million distinct CDR3 sequences, 40% to 50% seen once. This clonotype has just a few counts. Its specificity is unknown. The source of this sequence is a woman aged 18 to 35 in good health. The V gene is TRBV11-2, the J gene TRBJ2-1; 8 bases are shared with TRBD1. Sequenced material: blood. The CDR3 sequence is CASSPWTGTIYNEQFF. CDR3 nucleotides: TGTGCCAGCAGCCCGTGGACAGGGACGATCTACAATGAGCAGTTCTTC.